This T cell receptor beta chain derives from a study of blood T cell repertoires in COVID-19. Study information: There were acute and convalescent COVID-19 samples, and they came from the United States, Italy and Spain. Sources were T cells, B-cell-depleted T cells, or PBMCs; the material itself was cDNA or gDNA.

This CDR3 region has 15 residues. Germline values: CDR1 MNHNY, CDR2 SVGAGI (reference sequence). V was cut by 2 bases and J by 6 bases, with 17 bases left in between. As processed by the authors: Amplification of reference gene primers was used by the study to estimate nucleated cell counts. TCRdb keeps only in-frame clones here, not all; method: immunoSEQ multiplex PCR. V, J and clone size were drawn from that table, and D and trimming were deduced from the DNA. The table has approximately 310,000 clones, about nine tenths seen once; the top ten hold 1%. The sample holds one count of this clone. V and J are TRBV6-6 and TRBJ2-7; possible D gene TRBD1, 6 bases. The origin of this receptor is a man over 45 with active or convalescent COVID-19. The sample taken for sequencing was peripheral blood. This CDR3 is CASSYMGAKTPEQYF. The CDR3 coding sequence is TGTGCCAGCAGTTACATGGGGGCTAAGACTCCCGAGCAGTACTTC.